A single TCR beta chain is shown here with its context. Its target is not known. This sample is drawn from a study of CXCR3-negative and CXCR3-positive naive CD8 T cells. Germline CDR1 and CDR2: SQVTM and ANQGSEA. There are 14 residues in the CDR3. Carrying UMI labels, the TRB cDNA libraries were prepared through 5' RACE. Each CDR3 protein gets one entry in TCRdb, which reprocessed the 5' RACE reads and gives no DNA. Seen in this sample are 56,000 or so distinct CDR3 sequences; the ten most common clones hold around 20%. Whole-study findings and limits: Similar TRBV-TRBJ usage was seen in naive cells (both CXCR3-negative and CXCR3-positive), but memory cells differed. TRB CDR3 properties indicated TCR strength, while surface CD5 was similar across naive subsets.

The rearrangement uses TRBV29-1 and TRBJ2-7; TCRdb gives TRBD1 as the D gene, but with no DNA this cannot be confirmed. Material: memory CD8+ T cells from blood. The TCR comes from a human donor in good health. Some clones in this sample may be carry-over from other donors' samples. The chain's CDR3 is CSGGPDRISYEQYF.